What follows describes a single T cell receptor (beta chain). This record belongs to a study of radiation and T cells in renal cell carcinoma. Germline V gene data show CDR1 as SGDLS and CDR2 as YYNGEE. J gave up 7 bases and V 5 bases, and 7 bases lay outside the gene matches. This CDR3 comprises 14 residues. Repertoires were generated with immunoSEQ multiplex PCR, while TCRdb's copy carries only in-frame clones and drops some. Seen here are about 150,000 clones, about 86% observed once, and the top ten hold less than 20%. Time point denoted: blood 4 weeks post-SBRT, at nephrectomy. The treatment here: 15 Gy SBRT to primary tumor, nephrectomy 4 weeks later. Serial blood draws occurred at baseline and 2 and 4 weeks post-SBRT. Clear cell pathology was present in this patient's renal cell carcinoma.

This sequence joins TRBV9 and TRBJ2-7; 12 bases are shared with TRBD2. This clonotype was sampled from a woman aged 45-65 years with renal cell carcinoma. Sequencing used blood, obtained from a patient whose treatment included radiotherapy and nephrectomy. The CDR3 sequence is CASSLTSGGREQYF. The CDR3 bases are TGTGCCAGCAGTCTCACTAGCGGGGGGAGAGAGCAGTACTTC.